The 24 T cell receptor beta chains below all came from one sample that was sequenced in a study of tumor-infiltrating lymphocytes in primary liver carcinoma. The input was approximately 500 ng total RNA; TCR beta cDNA was made from it with a constant-region primer. Three nested multiplex PCR rounds, a slightly modified ARM-PCR method, built the TCR beta libraries. Use of TRBV1-TRBV30 forward primers with a C-beta reverse primer characterized the first two PCR rounds, which lasted around 9 cycles each. TCRdb fed the multiplex PCR reads into MiXCR, producing one record per CDR3 protein. The sample gives about 320,000 distinct CDR3 sequences, more than 55% of which show up once; roughly 10% is in the top ten. RNA was extracted from whole blood without cell sorting, alongside germline DNA. The material sequenced was peripheral blood. These receptors came from a middle-aged man with primary liver carcinoma and hepatitis B virus infection.

This clonotype has only a few counts. The chain combines TRBV7-9 with TRBJ2-3; D gene unclear. The CDR3 consists of 14 residues. Trimming pared 3 bases from V and 0 bases from J, leaving 7 bases between. Germline values: CDR1 SEHNR, CDR2 FQNEAQ (reference sequence). In DNA, the CDR3 is TGTGCCAGCAGCTTCTGGCGGAGCACAGATACGCAGTATTTT. Its translation: CASSFWRSTDTQYF. Combining the CDR3 with reference TRBV7-9 and TRBJ2-3 gives the whole variable domain DTGVSQNPRHKITKRGQNVTFRCDPISEHNRLYWYRQTLGQGPEFLTYFQNEAQLEKSRLLSDRFSAERPKGSFSTLEIQRTEQGDSAMYLCASSFWRSTDTQYFGPGTRLTVL.

For this clonotype: A read error may account for a junction end that differs from germline. V usage is TRBV12-3 or TRBV12-4 and J usage is TRBJ2-1; D gene uncertain. The CDR3 consists of 15 residues. CDR3 sequence (DNA): TGTGCCAGCGGTGCAAGGCGTCTCTCCCTCAATGAGCAGTTTTTC. Translating it yields CASGARRLSLNEQFF.

This clonotype was counted only a few times. The chain combines TRBV6-5 with TRBJ2-7; 11 nucleotides align to TRBD2. CDR1 MNHEY and CDR2 SVGAGI come from the germline V gene. The length of the CDR3 is 15 residues. The J segment lost 4 bases and the V segment lost 6 bases, leaving 8 bases of the junction unmatched. CDR3 sequence: CASSSIAGGIYEQYF. CDR3 coding DNA: TGTGCCAGCAGCTCCATAGCGGGAGGGATTTACGAGCAGTACTTC.

As regards this clonotype: This CDR3 is missing its conserved last phenylalanine or tryptophan, likely due to a read error. The chain combines TRBV29-1 with TRBJ2-7; D is possibly TRBD1 (5 bases). Deletions cut 2 bases from V and 1 base from J, with 15 bases between. CDR3 length: 15 residues. CDR1 is SQVTM and CDR2 is ANQGSEA in the germline V gene. The CDR3 region has the DNA TGCAGCGTTGAAACGTTAGGGGCTGAGTCCTACGAGCAGTACTTA. This gives the protein CSVETLGAESYEQYL.

V and J are TRBV29-1 and TRBJ1-1; possibly TRBD1 for D (6 bases). The CDR3 length is 15 residues. The germline V gene has CDR1 SQVTM and CDR2 ANQGSEA. Here the CDR3 reads CILPRMGGLNTEAFF. The DNA of the CDR3 is TGCATCCTCCCTAGGATGGGGGGCTTGAACACTGAAGCTTTCTTT.

This clonotype was observed once. A much larger clone is a single base away; this may be a read error. The J gene is TRBJ2-3, the V gene TRBV10-3; a weak D match, TRBD2 (5 bases). This CDR3 comprises 15 residues. Trimming left V 6 bases short and J 4 bases short, with 17 bases between. Germline loops: CDR1 ENHRY, CDR2 SYGVKD. CDR3 residues: CAIREKLLEADTQYF. CDR3 DNA sequence: TGTGCCATCAGGGAGAAACTCTTGGAGGCAGATACGCAGTATTTT.

This clonotype came up many times. The rearrangement links TRBV11-2 to TRBJ2-3; TRBD1 might be the D (5 bases). Trimming removed 5 bases from V and 4 bases from J, with 16 bases in between. Germline V gene lookup returns CDR1 SGHAT and CDR2 FQNNGV. This CDR3 region has 15 residues. The CDR3 region is CASSPPGIWADTQYF. The CDR3, as DNA: TGTGCCAGCAGCCCACCAGGGATCTGGGCAGATACGCAGTATTTT.

A word on this clonotype: Mismatch with germline at one junction end may stem from a read error. The rearrangement links TRBV5-4 to TRBJ2-5; D possibly corresponds to TRBD2 (6 bases). The germline CDR1 and CDR2 sequences are SGHNT and YYREEE (reference sequence). This CDR3 region has 14 residues. The CDR3 protein is CAGSDEGGLETQYF. DNA of the CDR3: TGTGCCGGCAGCGACGAGGGAGGATTGGAGACCCAGTACTTC. Together with reference TRBV5-4 and TRBJ2-5, the CDR3 gives the full variable domain: ETGVTQSPTHLIKTRGQQVTLRCSSQSGHNTVSWYQQALGQGPQFIFQYYREEENGRGNFPPRFSGLQFPNYSSELNVNALELDDSALYLCAGSDEGGLETQYFGPGTRLLVL.

To note about this clonotype: A read error is likely, as this CDR3 ends without the conserved phenylalanine or tryptophan. This chain connects TRBV10-3 to TRBJ2-2, with 9 bases that match TRBD2. Germline loops: CDR1 ENHRY, CDR2 SYGVKD. The length of the CDR3 is 16 residues. The CDR3 is CAISRTSGRNTGELFI. In DNA, the CDR3 is TGTGCCATCAGCCGGACCAGCGGGAGGAACACTGGGGAGCTGTTTATT.

The J gene is TRBJ2-3, the V gene TRBV6-2 or TRBV6-3; 7 nucleotides match TRBD2. Looked up from germline, CDR1 is MNHEY and CDR2 is SVGEGT. Trimming removed 2 bases from V and 3 bases from J; junction bases left unmatched: 14. This CDR3 spans 18 amino acids. The CDR3 region is CASSYRRGAGVHTDTQYF. CDR3 in DNA: TGTGCCAGCAGTTACCGCCGTGGGGCGGGAGTTCATACAGATACGCAGTATTTT.

With regard to this clonotype: The junction differs from germline at one of its ends, possibly a read error. J is TRBJ1-1 and V is TRBV29-1; the D is unclear. The V gene's germline CDR1 is SQVTM and CDR2 ANQGSEA. This CDR3 has 12 residues. CDR3 loop: CSGSPTDTKAFF. CDR3 DNA sequence: TGTAGCGGGTCCCCGACTGACACTAAAGCTTTCTTT.

Comment on this clonotype: A much bigger clone sits one base away, suggesting this may be a read error. This chain joins TRBV6-2 or TRBV6-3 and TRBJ2-1, with D unclear. CDR3 length: 14 amino acids. Germline CDR1 reads MNHEY; CDR2 reads SVGEGT. In DNA form, the CDR3 reads TGTGCCAGCAGCCGCTTGGGGTCCTGCAATGAGCAGTTCTTC. Protein product: CASSRLGSCNEQFF.

This clonotype was counted at least ten times. CDR3 amino acids: CASSVYVGEPKAFF. The CDR3 DNA reads as TGTGCCAGCAGTGTTTACGTGGGAGAGCCTAAAGCTTTCTTT. This chain uses TRBV6-6 with TRBJ1-1; D not certain. CDR1 is MNHNY and CDR2 is SVGAGI in the germline V gene (reference sequence). V lost 5 bases to trimming and J lost 9 bases, with 19 bases between them. CDR3 length equals 14 residues.

With regard to this clonotype: Its ends do not fully match the called genes, so a read error is possible. The CDR3 sequence is CASTQGSLRSNEKLFF. In nucleotides, the CDR3 is TGCGCCAGCACCCAAGGGTCCCTTCGGTCCAATGAAAAACTGTTTTTT. The chain joins TRBV4-3 to TRBJ1-4; D unclear. CDR1 and CDR2 (germline): LGHNA, YSLEER. This CDR3 spans 16 amino acids.

Comment on this clonotype: One base away lies a much larger clone, so this may be a sequencing read error. The chain is built from TRBV12-3 or TRBV12-4 and TRBJ2-1, with unresolved D. The CDR3 is 14 residues long. Trimming stripped 3 bases from V and 4 bases from J, with 10 bases between. For the CDR3, the DNA is TGTGCCAGCAGTTTCCGGATGGGTTACAATGAGCAGTTCTTC. Translating it yields CASSFRMGYNEQFF.

A word on this clonotype: The junction departs from the called germline gene at one end, perhaps through a read error. This chain links TRBV5-1 with TRBJ1-1; perhaps TRBD1 as D (5 bases). CDR3 length: 14 amino acids. Germline CDR1 reads SGHRS; CDR2 reads YFSETQ. CDR3 region: CASSFREGTTEAIF. The CDR3 region has the DNA TGCGCCAGCAGCTTCCGAGAGGGGACCACTGAAGCTATCTTT.

Remarks on this clonotype: Since a much larger clone is just one base distant, this may be a read error. The genes are TRBV4-3 and TRBJ2-7; 11 bases are shared with TRBD2. Germline CDR1 and CDR2: LGHNA and YSLEER. The V gene end was trimmed by 0 bases and the J gene end by 3 bases; junction bases not matched to a gene: 16. This CDR3 has 20 amino acids. CDR3: CASSQESGLAGGLGFYEQYF. Here the CDR3 DNA reads TGCGCCAGCAGCCAAGAAAGTGGGCTAGCGGGAGGTCTTGGGTTCTACGAGCAGTACTTC.

As for this clonotype: This may come from a read error, since a much larger clone is one base off. The conserved phenylalanine or tryptophan normally closing the CDR3 is absent here, so this likely arose from a read error. V is TRBV6-5 and J is TRBJ2-1, with D perhaps TRBD2 (6 bases). Trimming cost V 5 bases and J 7 bases, with 18 bases left between them. The germline CDR1 and CDR2 sequences are MNHEY and SVGAGI. This CDR3 is built from 15 residues. CDR3 nucleotide sequence: TGTGCCAGCAGTCCGAGACTCGGGACTTTTAATGAGCAGTTCATC. Its translation: CASSPRLGTFNEQFI.

This clonotype was counted between two and nine times. J is TRBJ2-5 and V is TRBV5-1; TRBD2 aligns across 9 bases. The germline CDR1 and CDR2 sequences are SGHRS and YFSETQ. The length of the CDR3 is 16 residues. Germline trimming cut 0 bases from V and 4 bases from J; bases unmatched to any gene: 7. CDR3 sequence reads: CASSLAQRGDPETQYF. CDR3 bases: TGCGCCAGCAGCTTGGCCCAGCGGGGGGACCCAGAGACCCAGTACTTC.

A note on this clonotype: A read error may account for a junction end that differs from germline. This rearrangement joins TRBV5-5 to TRBJ1-1, with a possible D match to TRBD1 (6 bases). CDR1 is SGHKS, CDR2 YYEKEE, per germline (reference sequence). This CDR3 has 14 residues. The CDR3 DNA reads as TGTGCCAGCGGCTTGACAGGACTGAACACTGAAGCTTTCTTT. Protein product: CASGLTGLNTEAFF. The whole variable domain, remainder taken from reference TRBV5-5 and TRBJ1-1, is DAGVTQSPTHLIKTRGQQVTLRCSPISGHKSVSWYQQVLGQGPQFIFQYYEKEERGRGNFPDRFSARQFPNYSSELNVNALLLGDSALYLCASGLTGLNTEAFFGQGTRLTVV.

To note about this clonotype: A read error may be the cause here, since a much bigger clone is one base away. The chain carries TRBV5-5 and TRBJ2-7; TRBD1 is a possible D gene (7 bases). The length of the CDR3 is 14 residues. CDR1 and CDR2 (germline): SGHKS, YYEKEE (reference sequence). CDR3 coding DNA: TGTACCAGCAGCTCGGAGGGACAGTTCAGGGAGCAGTACTTC. It encodes CTSSSEGQFREQYF.

In regard to this clonotype: No conserved phenylalanine or tryptophan is present at the end of the CDR3, so a read error is the likely explanation. This chain connects TRBV11-3 to TRBJ2-3, with a weak D call TRBD1 (7 bases). This CDR3 contains 14 residues. Germline V gene sequence: CDR1 SGHNT, CDR2 YENEEA. CDR3 in DNA: TGTACCAGCGGCCGGGCAGGGGGGACAGATACGCAGTATCTT. Translated, it gives CTSGRAGGTDTQYL.

Of note for this clonotype: Germline and junction disagree at one end, which may indicate a read error. The V call is TRBV10-3, the J call TRBJ2-1; possible D gene TRBD2, 6 bases. The CDR3 length is 16 residues. Germline CDR1 and CDR2: ENHRY and SYGVKD. The CDR3 DNA sequence: TGTGTCATCAGTGGGGGTGGGAGGAATTCCTACAATGAGCAGTTCTTC. Translating gives CVISGGGRNSYNEQFF.

This rearrangement joins TRBV5-4 to TRBJ2-2, with 12 positions matching TRBD2. The V and J ends lost 5 bases and 0 bases, in that order; junction bases with no gene match: 11. CDR1 is SGHNT, CDR2 YYREEE, per germline (reference sequence). CDR3 length: 19 amino acids. CDR3: CASSDPGLAGFANTGELFF. CDR3 nucleotides: TGTGCCAGCAGTGATCCGGGACTAGCGGGTTTCGCGAACACCGGGGAGCTGTTTTTT.